The T cell receptor beta chain under discussion was sequenced for a study of shared clonotypes between healthy human individuals (TCRdb year 2020). General notes on the study: The cohort included a few men and two women between 18 and 49 years of age. For each donor, CD4 naive and CD4 memory were each run on three plates, CD8 naive on two plates, and CD8 memory on one plate. Blood TCR repertoires of a handful of healthy adults were deeply sequenced to estimate repertoire size and the extent of clonotype sharing between individuals. Different laboratories and diverse techniques were used to prepare libraries and sequence TCR repertoires, to increase sequencing depth and limit assay-specific biases. Each donor's leukapheresis produced roughly between about 0.85 and 10 billion PBMCs.

Trimmed from V: 0 bases; trimmed from J: 2 bases; junction bases lacking a gene match: 3. The CDR3 contains 14 residues, cysteine and phenylalanine counted. The sequence is cut down to CDR3 DNA, 42 bases in frame from base 1. Based on the germline V gene (reference sequence), the CDR1 and CDR2 sequences are GTSNPN and SVGIG. Paper-wide results and their limitations: Sampling was limited to blood, and TCR repertoires in tissue likely differ from TCR repertoires in blood. Pairwise subsampling indicated that sequencing depth was expected to affect the degree of clonotype sharing among donors. Naive subsets generally had larger estimated clonotype richness than memory subsets did. Compared with non-shared clonotypes, clonotypes shared by all four sorted-subset donors had higher generation probabilities. The genetic and exposure-history diversity represented was limited by the small number of donors. When a handful of donors were compared, the shared fraction of clonotypes was about 5% for naive CD4, less than 4% for naive CD8, 2% to 2.5% for memory CD4, and roughly 0.4% for memory CD8. Rarefaction of sorted-subset datasets indicated incomplete sequencing despite the large sequencing depth.

Using the deep immunoSEQ assay, multiplex PCR amplified TCR CDR3 regions from genomic DNA. Extracted genomic DNA from each cell subset was distributed evenly across all wells of several immunoSEQ 96-well plates, and each plate was treated as a replicate. For sorted subsets, 150 to 250 ng of genomic DNA, equivalent to about 30,000 T cell genomes, went into each replicate PCR. Purified libraries were measured with a Qubit 3.0 fluorometer, size-checked on a Bioanalyzer 2100, and measured again with the KAPA Library Quantification kit. Each immunoSEQ 96-well plate was sequenced on its own single-read 150-cycle Illumina NextSeq 550 flow cell. The published analysis was carried out like this. Because the immunoSEQ output held only junctional sequences and lacked quality scores, the filtering could not match the filtering applied to full-length reads. Sequences were annotated with PyIR, a Python wrapper for IgBLAST v1.9, using IMGT germline references to assign V/J genes and CDR3. Any read was removed if the V/J assignment was weak (E-value above 1e-6), the CDR3 was missing, or the read contained stop codons, out-of-frame junctions, or ambiguous translated residues. A V3J clonotype was defined by an identical inferred V gene, J gene, and CDR3 amino acid sequence. Percentage overlap between repertoires was calculated by dividing the number of shared unique clonotypes by the size of the smaller repertoire. Richness of each repertoire was evaluated using RTK rarefaction, the Chao1 estimator, and Recon v2.1 estimates of unobserved clonotypes. For all TCRbeta clonotypes obtained by the gDNA method from four donors, generation probabilities were computed with OLGA. TCRdb holds this immuneACCESS table with in-frame rearrangements only. Some clones are missing; in checked studies, unresolved V genes explain under half, and the rest has no known cause. That table is the source of V, J and clone size, and D and trimming were worked out from the DNA. This sample has some 1.5 million clones in its table, and under 99% of those were observed once. Of the sample, about 0.4% falls within the top ten clones.

Note on this clone: No antigen is known for it. No base quality values were provided; no much bigger clone lies one nucleotide off.

Donors were healthy HIV-negative adults with no recently reported acute infections or vaccinations. All donors were Caucasian adults living in Nashville, Tennessee, USA. CD4+ T cells were enriched by magnetic negative selection; naive cells were then positively selected on CD45RA, and the negative fraction formed the memory subset. Blood was obtained by leukapheresis, after which PBMCs were separated by Ficoll-Histopaque density gradient centrifugation and cryopreserved in liquid nitrogen vapor phase. Analytical flow cytometry was used to check the purity and quantity of every magnetically sorted T cell population. From each sorted fraction, genomic DNA was isolated and quantified by UV absorbance on a Nanodrop 2000c.

The chain is assembled from TRBV30 and TRBJ2-5; 7 bases in between match TRBD1. Sequencing input: naive CD4+ T cells sorted from blood. Per the publication, the cell subset or site label means: CD45RA+ positively selected. This receptor was taken from a man aged 25-40 years in good health. The bases are TGTGCCTGGAGTGTGGGACAGATGCAAGAGACCCAGTACTTC. This yields the protein CAWSVGQMQETQYF.